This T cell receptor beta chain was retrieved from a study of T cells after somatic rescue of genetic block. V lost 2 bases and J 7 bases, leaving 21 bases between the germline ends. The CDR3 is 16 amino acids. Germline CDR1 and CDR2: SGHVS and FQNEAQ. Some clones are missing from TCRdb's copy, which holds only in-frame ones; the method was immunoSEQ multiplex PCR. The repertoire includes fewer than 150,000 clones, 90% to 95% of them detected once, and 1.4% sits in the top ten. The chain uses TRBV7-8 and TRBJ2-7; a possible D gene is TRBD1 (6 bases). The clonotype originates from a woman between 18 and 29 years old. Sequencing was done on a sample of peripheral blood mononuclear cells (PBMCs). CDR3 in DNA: TGTGCCAGCAGCTTATACCGGGACACTAAGACTGAGGAGCAGTACTTC. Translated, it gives CASSLYRDTKTEEQYF.